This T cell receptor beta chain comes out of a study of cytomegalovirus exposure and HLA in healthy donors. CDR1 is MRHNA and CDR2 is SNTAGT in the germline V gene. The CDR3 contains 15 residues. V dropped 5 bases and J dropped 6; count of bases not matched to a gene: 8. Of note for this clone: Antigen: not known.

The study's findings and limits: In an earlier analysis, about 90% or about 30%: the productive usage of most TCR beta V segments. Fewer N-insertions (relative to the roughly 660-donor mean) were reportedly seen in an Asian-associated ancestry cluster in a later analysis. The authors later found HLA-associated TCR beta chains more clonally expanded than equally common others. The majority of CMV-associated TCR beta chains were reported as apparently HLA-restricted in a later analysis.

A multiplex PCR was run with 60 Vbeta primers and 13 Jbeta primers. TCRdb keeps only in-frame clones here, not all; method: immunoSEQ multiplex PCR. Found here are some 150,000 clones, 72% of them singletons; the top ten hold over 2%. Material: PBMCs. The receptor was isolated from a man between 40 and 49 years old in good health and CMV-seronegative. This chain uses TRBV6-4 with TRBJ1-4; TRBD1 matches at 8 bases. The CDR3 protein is CASSPGQGSDEKLFF. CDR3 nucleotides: TGTGCCAGCAGTCCTGGACAGGGAAGCGATGAAAAACTGTTTTTT.